A selection of T cell receptor beta chains follows, all from one sample in a study of blood T cell repertoires in COVID-19. The protocol was immunoSEQ multiplex PCR, while the TCRdb copy is restricted to in-frame clones and leaves out a portion. The sample includes roughly 100,000 clones, around 87% seen only once; the top ten take around 3%. The source material was peripheral blood. The receptors come from a man aged 45-60 years with active or convalescent COVID-19. The conserved cysteine and the conserved F or W are not part of the CDR3 here. The D gene is left open where the match is weak.

D gene: NA; V gene: TRBV28; CDR3 protein: ASTSMGGVYGYT
D gene: NA; V gene: TRBV9; CDR3 protein: ASSVASQPPQETQY
D gene: TRBD1; V gene: TRBV19; CDR3 protein: ASSIEGTGVGWGNQPQH
D gene: NA; V gene: TRBV6-1; CDR3 protein: ASSEGQEETQY
D gene: TRBD1; V gene: TRBV15; CDR3 protein: ATAEGQGTQETQY
D gene: TRBD1; V gene: TRBV28; CDR3 protein: ASSDRDYGYT
D gene: TRBD1; V gene: TRBV19; CDR3 protein: ATEGQGASNEQF
D gene: NA; V gene: TRBV30; CDR3 protein: AWSAPPGGPQH
D gene: NA; V gene: TRBV5-6; CDR3 protein: ASRQNTDTQY
D gene: NA; V gene: TRBV5-6; CDR3 protein: ASSFGTLADTQY
D gene: TRBD2; V gene: TRBV6-1; CDR3 protein: ASSDIAGRSGANVLT
D gene: TRBD1; V gene: TRBV29-1; CDR3 protein: SVETGVSYGYT
D gene: NA; V gene: TRBV6-5; CDR3 protein: ASRDRNALSQPQH
D gene: TRBD1; V gene: TRBV7-2; CDR3 protein: ASSLDRGVYNEQF
D gene: NA; V gene: TRBV24-1; CDR3 protein: ATSDSGGVGTDTQY
D gene: TRBD2; V gene: TRBV9; CDR3 protein: ASSVETSAISPGELF
D gene: NA; V gene: TRBV15; CDR3 protein: ATSRPAGRSLETQY
D gene: NA; V gene: TRBV6-5; CDR3 protein: ASSYGGTRGEKLF
D gene: TRBD1; V gene: TRBV2; CDR3 protein: ASSEGQGVNYGYT
D gene: TRBD1; V gene: TRBV24-1; CDR3 protein: ATSAHSGTGGPYNEQF
D gene: NA; V gene: TRBV7-2; CDR3 protein: ASSQLAQISRSEQF
D gene: NA; V gene: TRBV24-1; CDR3 protein: ATSDLTPRGEQF
D gene: NA; V gene: TRBV19; CDR3 protein: ATLQLSGSGNTIY
D gene: NA; V gene: TRBV5-6; CDR3 protein: ASSFPSGNTEAF
D gene: NA; V gene: TRBV5-1; CDR3 protein: ASSASTYEQY
D gene: NA; V gene: TRBV4-1; CDR3 protein: ASSLGQGNTIY
D gene: TRBD2; V gene: TRBV9; CDR3 protein: ASSTRGGQETQY
D gene: NA; V gene: TRBV10-3; CDR3 protein: AISEQRERGTQY
D gene: TRBD1; V gene: TRBV5-4; CDR3 protein: ASSWTGGLGETQY
D gene: NA; V gene: TRBV24-1; CDR3 protein: ATSQPAGTQY
D gene: NA; V gene: TRBV6-5; CDR3 protein: ASSYHGSGNTIY
D gene: TRBD2; V gene: TRBV18; CDR3 protein: ASSPPGLAGAYQETQY
D gene: NA; V gene: TRBV7-2; CDR3 protein: ASSDRIVLNTEAF
D gene: NA; V gene: TRBV9; CDR3 protein: ASSGFASEAF
D gene: TRBD1; V gene: TRBV4-3; CDR3 protein: ASSHSEGQGADYGYT